These 9 T cell receptor beta chains were sequenced from one sample in a study of OX40 agonist ivuxolimab in advanced cancers. TCRdb's table, derived via immunoSEQ multiplex PCR, lists solely in-frame clones and lacks some. The sample carries some 47,000 clones, less than 85% recorded once. This sample comprised CD4+ or CD8+ T cells sorted from blood, obtained in a trial of the OX40 agonist ivuxolimab. These receptors were taken from an adult with an advanced solid tumor such as melanoma, head and neck, liver or kidney cancer.

This chain uses TRBV27 with TRBJ1-2; 7 nucleotides match TRBD1. Germline CDR1 and CDR2: MNHEY and SMNVEV (reference sequence). V lost 4 bases and J lost 5; bases outside the gene matches: 10. The CDR3 totals 15 residues. The CDR3 nucleotides read TGTGCCAGCAGTTGGACGTCAGGGGGGAGATATGGCTACACCTTC. It codes for CASSWTSGGRYGYTF.

The chain has TRBV2 and TRBJ2-6; D may match TRBD1 or TRBD2 (5 bases each). The CDR3 totals 15 residues. CDR1 is SNHLY and CDR2 is FYNNEI in the germline V gene. With 3 bases removed from V and 1 base from J, the gap between germline ends came to 7 bases. The CDR3 region is CASSEGVSGANVLTF. The CDR3 DNA follows: TGTGCCAGCAGTGAGGGGGTTTCTGGGGCCAACGTCCTGACTTTC.

A word on this clone: At one end the junction does not follow the germline gene, possibly because of a read error. The chain carries TRBV5-1 and TRBJ1-6; D call uncertain. From germline, CDR1 is SGHRS and CDR2 YFSETQ. The CDR3 totals 15 residues. The CDR3 sequence is CASRLDQQANSPLHF. CDR3 DNA sequence: TGCGCCAGCAGGTTGGACCAGCAGGCCAATTCACCCCTCCACTTT. The full variable domain, in which reference TRBV5-1 and TRBJ1-6 provide the parts outside the CDR3, is KAGVTQTPRYLIKTRGQQVTLSCSPISGHRSVSWYQQTPGQGLQFLFEYFSETQRNKGNFPGRFSGRQFSNSRSEMNVSTLELGDSALYLCASRLDQQANSPLHFGNGTRLTVT.

The rearrangement joins TRBV4-3 to TRBJ1-2; D remains unclear. V was clipped by 5 bases and J by 5 bases, with 18 bases between them. The CDR3 contains 15 residues. The germline CDR1 and CDR2 sequences are LGHNA and YSLEER. CDR3 amino acids: CASSVQAGKEYGYTF. CDR3 DNA: TGCGCCAGCAGCGTCCAGGCAGGAAAAGAGTATGGCTACACCTTC.

This clone was detected only a few times. The V gene is TRBV7-8, the J gene TRBJ1-2; unclear D gene. The CDR3 extends over 14 amino acids. V lost 5 bases to trimming and J lost 8 bases, with 18 bases between them. Germline CDR1 reads SGHVS; CDR2 reads FQNEAQ. CDR3 region: CASSTSPGLGGYTF. DNA for the CDR3: TGTGCCAGCAGCACCTCCCCGGGTCTTGGGGGCTACACCTTC.

This clone appeared a single time. V usage is TRBV6-1 and J usage is TRBJ1-1, with 9 nucleotides matching TRBD1. V was clipped by 6 bases and J by 4 bases; unmatched bases: 6. In germline, CDR1 is MNHNS, CDR2 SASEGT. The CDR3 totals 14 residues. The CDR3 DNA follows: TGTGCCAGCAGCAACAGGGGGCACGGCACTGAAGCTTTCTTT. Residues: CASSNRGHGTEAFF.

This chain joins TRBV18 and TRBJ1-1; D unresolved. The length of the CDR3 is 15 residues. V lost 4 bases and J lost 4, with 16 bases in between. Germline assignment: CDR1 KGHSH and CDR2 LQKENI. The DNA for the CDR3 is TGTGCCAGCTCACTCTCAACGCTTCCCGGCACTGAAGCTTTCTTT. Translation: CASSLSTLPGTEAFF.

The chain joins TRBV7-3 to TRBJ2-3; TRBD1 might be the D (6 bases). The CDR3 has 16 residues. Germline CDR1 is SGHTA and CDR2 is FQGTGA. With 4 bases removed from V and 6 bases from J, the gap between germline ends came to 20 bases. CDR3 DNA: TGTGCCAGCAGCTCACAGGGTCCCGGGGCTCGGGATACGCAGTATTTT. Protein sequence: CASSSQGPGARDTQYF. Full variable domain (rest looked up from reference TRBV7-3 and TRBJ2-3): GAGVSQTPSNKVTEKGKYVELRCDPISGHTALYWYRQSLGQGPEFLIYFQGTGAADDSGLPNDRFFAVRPEGSVSTLKIQRTERGDSAVYLCASSSQGPGARDTQYFGPGTRLTVL.

The chain has TRBV7-2 and TRBJ2-2, with 7 bases fitting TRBD1. Germline lookup yields CDR1 SGHTA and CDR2 FQGNSA. V shed 1 base and J 5 bases; nucleotides not matched to a gene: 10. The CDR3 contains 17 residues. This chain's CDR3 is CASSLVGRQGGTGELFF. CDR3 coding DNA: TGTGCCAGCAGCTTAGTTGGGAGACAGGGTGGGACCGGGGAGCTGTTTTTT.